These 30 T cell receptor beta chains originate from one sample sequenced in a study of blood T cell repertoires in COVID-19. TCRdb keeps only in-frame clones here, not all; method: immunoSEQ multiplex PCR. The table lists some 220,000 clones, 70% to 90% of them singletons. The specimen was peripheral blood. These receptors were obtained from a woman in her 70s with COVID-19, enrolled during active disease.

CDR3 amino acids: CASSQDPRGYGYTF. The CDR3 DNA sequence: TGTGCCAGCAGCCAAGATCCCAGGGGCTATGGCTACACCTTC. V is TRBV3-1 (or the pseudogene TRBV3-2) and J is TRBJ1-2, with TRBD1 as a possible D gene (6 bases). Germline assignment: CDR1 LGHDT and CDR2 YNNKEL (reference sequence). The CDR3 is 14 amino acids. V was pared by 0 bases and J by 4 bases, with 9 bases between.

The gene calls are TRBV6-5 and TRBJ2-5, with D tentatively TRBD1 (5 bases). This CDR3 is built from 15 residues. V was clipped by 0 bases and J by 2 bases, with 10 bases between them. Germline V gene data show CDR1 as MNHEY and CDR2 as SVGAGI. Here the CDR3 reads CASSYSNRRQETQYF. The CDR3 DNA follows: TGTGCCAGCAGTTACTCAAACAGGAGACAAGAGACCCAGTACTTC.

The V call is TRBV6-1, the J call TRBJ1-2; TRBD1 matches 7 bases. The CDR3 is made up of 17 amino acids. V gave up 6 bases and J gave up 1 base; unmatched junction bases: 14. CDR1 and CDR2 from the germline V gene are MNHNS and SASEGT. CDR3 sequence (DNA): TGTGCCAGCAGCGAAACTGAGGGTAGGGGGCTTAACTATGGCTACACCTTC. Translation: CASSETEGRGLNYGYTF.

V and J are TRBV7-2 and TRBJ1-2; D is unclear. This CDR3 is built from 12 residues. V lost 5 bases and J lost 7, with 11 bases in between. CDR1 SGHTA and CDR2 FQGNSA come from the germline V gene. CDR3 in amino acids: CASSLEFSGYTF. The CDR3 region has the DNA TGTGCCAGCAGCCTAGAGTTTAGTGGCTACACCTTC.

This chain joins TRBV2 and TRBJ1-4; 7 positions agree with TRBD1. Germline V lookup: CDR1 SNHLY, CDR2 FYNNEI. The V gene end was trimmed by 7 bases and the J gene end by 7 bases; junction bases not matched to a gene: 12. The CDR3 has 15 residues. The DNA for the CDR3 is TGTGCCAGCAACGGTAACAGGGGCGCGGGTGAAAAACTGTTTTTT. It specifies CASNGNRGAGEKLFF.

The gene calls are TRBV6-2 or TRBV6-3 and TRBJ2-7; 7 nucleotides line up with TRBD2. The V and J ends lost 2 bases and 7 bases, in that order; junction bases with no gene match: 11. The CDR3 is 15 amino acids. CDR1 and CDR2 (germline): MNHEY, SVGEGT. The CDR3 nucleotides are TGTGCCAGCAGTTACAAGCGGGGACTCGAATGGGAGCAGTACTTC. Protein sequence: CASSYKRGLEWEQYF.

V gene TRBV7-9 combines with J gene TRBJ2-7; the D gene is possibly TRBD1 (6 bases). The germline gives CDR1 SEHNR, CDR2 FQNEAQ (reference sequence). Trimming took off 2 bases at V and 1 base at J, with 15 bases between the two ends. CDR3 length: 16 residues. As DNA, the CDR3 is TGTGCCAGCAGCTTATTAGGTCGGGACACGTCCTACGAGCAGTACTTC. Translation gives CASSLLGRDTSYEQYF.

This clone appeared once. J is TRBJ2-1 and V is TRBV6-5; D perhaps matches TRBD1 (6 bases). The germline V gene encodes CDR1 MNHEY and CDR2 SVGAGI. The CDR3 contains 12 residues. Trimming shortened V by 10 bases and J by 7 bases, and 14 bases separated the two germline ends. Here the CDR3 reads CAIQTGQNEQFF. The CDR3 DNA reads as TGTGCCATTCAAACCGGACAGAATGAGCAGTTCTTC.

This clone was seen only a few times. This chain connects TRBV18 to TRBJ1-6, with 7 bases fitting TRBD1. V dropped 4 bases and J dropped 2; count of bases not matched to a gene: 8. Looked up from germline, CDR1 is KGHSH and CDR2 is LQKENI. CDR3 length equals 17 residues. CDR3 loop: CASSHGRGSTYNSPLHF. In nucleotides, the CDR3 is TGTGCCAGCTCACACGGCAGGGGGTCGACCTATAATTCACCCCTCCACTTT.

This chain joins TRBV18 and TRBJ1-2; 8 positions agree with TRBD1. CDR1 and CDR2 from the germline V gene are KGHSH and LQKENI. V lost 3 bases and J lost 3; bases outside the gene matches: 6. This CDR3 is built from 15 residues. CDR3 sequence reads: CASSPGQGSYYGYTF. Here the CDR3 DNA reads TGTGCCAGCTCACCCGGACAGGGCTCGTACTATGGCTACACCTTC. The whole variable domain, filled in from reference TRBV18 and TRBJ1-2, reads NAGVMQNPRHLVRRRGQEARLRCSPMKGHSHVYWYRQLPEEGLKFMVYLQKENIIDESGMPKERFSAEFPKEGPSILRIQQVVRGDSAAYFCASSPGQGSYYGYTFGSGTRLTVV.

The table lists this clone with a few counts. This CDR3 reads CASSEGPGYTGELFF. The CDR3, as DNA: TGTGCCAGCAGTGAAGGACCAGGGTACACCGGGGAGCTGTTTTTT. This chain links TRBV2 with TRBJ2-2; perhaps TRBD1 as D (5 bases). V was trimmed by 1 base and J by 3 bases, leaving 9 bases between them. Germline V gene sequence: CDR1 SNHLY, CDR2 FYNNEI. The CDR3 is made up of 15 amino acids.

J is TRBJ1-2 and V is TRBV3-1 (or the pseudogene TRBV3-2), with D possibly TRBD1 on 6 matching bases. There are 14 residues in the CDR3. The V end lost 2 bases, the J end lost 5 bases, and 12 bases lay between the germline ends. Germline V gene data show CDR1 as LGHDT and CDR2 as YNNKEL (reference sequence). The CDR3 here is CASSQNRAGYGYTF. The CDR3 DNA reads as TGTGCCAGCAGCCAAAACAGGGCTGGTTATGGCTACACCTTC.

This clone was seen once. The CDR3 DNA is TGTGCCAGCAGCTTGGGAGGGGCGCCGGGTGAAAAACTGTTTTTT. Encoded protein: CASSLGGAPGEKLFF. The genes are TRBV7-6 and TRBJ1-4; tentatively, D is TRBD1 (5 bases). Trimming shortened V by 3 bases and J by 7 bases, and 15 bases separated the two germline ends. This CDR3 has 15 residues. The germline CDR1 and CDR2 sequences are SGHVS and FNYEAQ.

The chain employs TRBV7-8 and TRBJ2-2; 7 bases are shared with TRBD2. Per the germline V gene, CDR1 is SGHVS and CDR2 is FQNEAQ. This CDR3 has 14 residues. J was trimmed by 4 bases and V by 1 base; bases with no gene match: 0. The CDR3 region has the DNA TGTGCCAGCAGCTTAGGGGGGGGCACCGGGGAGCTGTTTTTT. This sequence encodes CASSLGGGTGELFF.

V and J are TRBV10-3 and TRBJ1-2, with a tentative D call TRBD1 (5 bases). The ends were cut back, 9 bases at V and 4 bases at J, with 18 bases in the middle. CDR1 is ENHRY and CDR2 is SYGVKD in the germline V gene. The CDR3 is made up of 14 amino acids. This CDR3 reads CAIGGTPPGYGYTF. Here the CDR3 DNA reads TGTGCCATAGGAGGGACCCCCCCCGGCTATGGCTACACCTTC.

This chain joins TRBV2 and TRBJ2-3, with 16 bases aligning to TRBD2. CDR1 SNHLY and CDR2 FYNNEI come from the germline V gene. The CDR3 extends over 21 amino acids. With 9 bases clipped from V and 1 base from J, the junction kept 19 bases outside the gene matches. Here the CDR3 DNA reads TGTGCCAGTACGGGGGGACTAGCGGGAGGGCCTGTATTGGTGGGCACAGATACGCAGTATTTT. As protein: CASTGGLAGGPVLVGTDTQYF. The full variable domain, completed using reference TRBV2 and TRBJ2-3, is EPEVTQTPSHQVTQMGQEVILRCVPISNHLYFYWYRQILGQKVEFLVSFYNNEISEKSEIFDDQFSVERPDGSNFTLKIRSTKLEDSAMYFCASTGGLAGGPVLVGTDTQYFGPGTRLTVL.

CDR3 protein: CASKFSGGAVGELFF. CDR3 bases: TGTGCCAGCAAGTTTAGCGGGGGGGCAGTCGGGGAGCTGTTTTTT. The chain carries TRBV27 and TRBJ2-2; 11 nucleotides align to TRBD2. The germline V gene encodes CDR1 MNHEY and CDR2 SMNVEV (reference sequence). V shed 7 bases and J 7 bases; nucleotides not matched to a gene: 8. The CDR3 has 15 amino acids.

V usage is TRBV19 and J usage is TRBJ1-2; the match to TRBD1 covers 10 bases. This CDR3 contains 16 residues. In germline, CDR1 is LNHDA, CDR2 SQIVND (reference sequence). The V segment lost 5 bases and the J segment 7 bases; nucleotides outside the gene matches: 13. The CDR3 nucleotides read TGTGCCAGTAGTCCCGGGACAGGGGCCCCGGGCGTTGGCTACACCTTC. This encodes CASSPGTGAPGVGYTF.

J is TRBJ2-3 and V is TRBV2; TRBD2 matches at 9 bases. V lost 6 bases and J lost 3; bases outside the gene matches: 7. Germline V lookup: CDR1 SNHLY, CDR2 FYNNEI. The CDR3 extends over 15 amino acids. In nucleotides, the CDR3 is TGTGCCAGCAGGGGACTAGCCAGAGAAACAGATACGCAGTATTTT. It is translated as CASRGLARETDTQYF. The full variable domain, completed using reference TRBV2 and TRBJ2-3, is EPEVTQTPSHQVTQMGQEVILRCVPISNHLYFYWYRQILGQKVEFLVSFYNNEISEKSEIFDDQFSVERPDGSNFTLKIRSTKLEDSAMYFCASRGLARETDTQYFGPGTRLTVL.

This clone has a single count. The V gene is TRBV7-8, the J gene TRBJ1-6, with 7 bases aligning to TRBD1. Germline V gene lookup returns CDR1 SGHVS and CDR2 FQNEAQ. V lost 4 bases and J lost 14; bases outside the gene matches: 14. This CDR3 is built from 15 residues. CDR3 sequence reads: CASSYRGPPSEALHF. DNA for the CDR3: TGTGCCAGCAGCTACAGGGGTCCCCCCTCGGAAGCCCTCCACTTT.

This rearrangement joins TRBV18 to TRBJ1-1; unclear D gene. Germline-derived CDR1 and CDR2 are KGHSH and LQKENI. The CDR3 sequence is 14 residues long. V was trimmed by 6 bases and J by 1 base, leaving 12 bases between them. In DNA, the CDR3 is TGTGCCAGCTCTCCTAGTTCGGGGAACACTGAAGCTTTCTTT. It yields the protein CASSPSSGNTEAFF. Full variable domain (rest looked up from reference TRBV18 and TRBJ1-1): NAGVMQNPRHLVRRRGQEARLRCSPMKGHSHVYWYRQLPEEGLKFMVYLQKENIIDESGMPKERFSAEFPKEGPSILRIQQVVRGDSAAYFCASSPSSGNTEAFFGQGTRLTVV.

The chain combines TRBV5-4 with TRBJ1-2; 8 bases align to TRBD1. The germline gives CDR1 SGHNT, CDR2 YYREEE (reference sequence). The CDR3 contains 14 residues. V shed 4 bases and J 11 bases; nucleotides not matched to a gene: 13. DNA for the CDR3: TGTGCCAGCAGCGAGGACAGGGCCCTCCGGGGATACACCTTC. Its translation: CASSEDRALRGYTF.

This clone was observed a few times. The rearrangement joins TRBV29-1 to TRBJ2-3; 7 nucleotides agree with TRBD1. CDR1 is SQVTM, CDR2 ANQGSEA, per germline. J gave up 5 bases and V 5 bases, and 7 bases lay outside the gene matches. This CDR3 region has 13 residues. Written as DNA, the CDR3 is TGCAGCGTTTACGGACAGGCTGGAGATACGCAGTATTTT. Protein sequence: CSVYGQAGDTQYF.

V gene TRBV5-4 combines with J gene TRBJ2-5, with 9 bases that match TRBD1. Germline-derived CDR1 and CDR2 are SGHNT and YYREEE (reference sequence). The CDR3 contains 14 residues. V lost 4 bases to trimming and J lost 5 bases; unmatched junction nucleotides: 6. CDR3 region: CASSRDREGETQYF. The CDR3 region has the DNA TGTGCCAGCAGCCGGGACAGGGAAGGCGAGACCCAGTACTTC.

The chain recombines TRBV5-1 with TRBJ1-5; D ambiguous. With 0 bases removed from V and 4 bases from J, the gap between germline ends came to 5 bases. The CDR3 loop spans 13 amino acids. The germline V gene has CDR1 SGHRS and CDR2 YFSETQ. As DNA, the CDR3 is TGCGCCAGCAGCTTGGCGGGAAATCAGCCCCAGCATTTT. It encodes CASSLAGNQPQHF.

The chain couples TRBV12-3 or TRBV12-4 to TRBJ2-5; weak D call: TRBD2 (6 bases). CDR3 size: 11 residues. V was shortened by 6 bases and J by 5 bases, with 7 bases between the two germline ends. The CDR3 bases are TGTGCCAGCAGGGGAGGCGAGACCCAGTACTTC. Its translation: CASRGGETQYF.

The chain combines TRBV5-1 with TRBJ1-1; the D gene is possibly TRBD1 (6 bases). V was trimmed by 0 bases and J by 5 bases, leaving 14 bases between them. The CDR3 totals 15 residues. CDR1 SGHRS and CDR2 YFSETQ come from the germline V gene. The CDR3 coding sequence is TGCGCCAGCAGCTTGGATCAGGGGAGGGGTACTGAAGCTTTCTTT. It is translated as CASSLDQGRGTEAFF.

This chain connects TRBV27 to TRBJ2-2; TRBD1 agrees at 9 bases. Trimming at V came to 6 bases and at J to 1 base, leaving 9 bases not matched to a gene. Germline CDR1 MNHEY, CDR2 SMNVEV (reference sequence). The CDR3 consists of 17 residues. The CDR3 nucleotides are TGTGCCAGCAGCGTAACAGGGGGCCTACTGAACACCGGGGAGCTGTTTTTT. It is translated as CASSVTGGLLNTGELFF.

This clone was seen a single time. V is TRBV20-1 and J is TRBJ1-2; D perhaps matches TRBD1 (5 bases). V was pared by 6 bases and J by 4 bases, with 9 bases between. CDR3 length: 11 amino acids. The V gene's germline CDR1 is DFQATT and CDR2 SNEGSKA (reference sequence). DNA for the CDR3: TGCAGTGCCGCAAGGGGCTATGGCTACACCTTC. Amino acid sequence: CSAARGYGYTF.

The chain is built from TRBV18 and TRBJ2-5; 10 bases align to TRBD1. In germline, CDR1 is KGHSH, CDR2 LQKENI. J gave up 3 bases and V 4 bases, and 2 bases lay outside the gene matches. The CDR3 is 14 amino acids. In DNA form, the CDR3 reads TGTGCCAGCTCACAAGGGACAGGGGAAGAGACCCAGTACTTC. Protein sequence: CASSQGTGEETQYF.